The source of this T cell receptor (beta chain) is a study of cytomegalovirus exposure and HLA in healthy donors. Study-level results: A later analysis appeared to link common viral pathogens to several of the most significant clusters. It was assumed in the presence/absence analyses that sequencing depth was roughly uniform across donors.

As concerns this clone: Its specificity is not known.

The study ran its PCR with 60 Vbeta and 13 Jbeta primers. Libraries were prepared by immunoSEQ multiplex PCR; TCRdb keeps only in-frame clonotypes and omits some of them. Recorded for this sample: 80,000 to 100,000 clones. The CDR3 covers 12 residues. Trimming took off 4 bases at V and 2 bases at J, with 6 bases between the two ends. Germline assignment: CDR1 SGHNT and CDR2 YYREEE (reference sequence). V is TRBV5-4 and J is TRBJ1-1; D remains unclear. The specimen was PBMCs. The origin of this receptor is a woman aged 25 to 39 in good health and CMV-seronegative. CDR3 nucleotides: TGTGCCAGCAGCCCCTATAACACTGAAGCTTTCTTT. Protein product: CASSPYNTEAFF.